Listed here is a single T cell receptor (beta chain). Its antigen remains unidentified. TCRdb re-called the RT-PCR reads through MiXCR, storing one row per CDR3 protein. The sample lists about 780,000 distinct CDR3 sequences; less than 20% were seen once. This sample is part of a study of response to subunit inactivated influenza vaccine. Study outcomes and limitations: It was the authors' suggestion that each seasonal influenza vaccination recruits few new T cells.

The junction had 3 bases not matched to a gene; V was cut back by 5 bases and J by 0 bases. In germline, CDR1 is DFQATT, CDR2 SNEGSKA (reference sequence). This CDR3 contains 13 residues. The sequence derives from a man aged 45-60 years who received an inactivated influenza vaccine. The V gene is TRBV20-1, the J gene TRBJ1-1, with 7 bases lining up with TRBD1. Sample: PBMCs from blood, taken around 5 days after vaccination. The CDR3 loop is CSAPGQLNTEAFF. The CDR3 DNA reads TGCAGTGCTCCGGGACAGCTGAACACTGAAGCTTTCTTT.